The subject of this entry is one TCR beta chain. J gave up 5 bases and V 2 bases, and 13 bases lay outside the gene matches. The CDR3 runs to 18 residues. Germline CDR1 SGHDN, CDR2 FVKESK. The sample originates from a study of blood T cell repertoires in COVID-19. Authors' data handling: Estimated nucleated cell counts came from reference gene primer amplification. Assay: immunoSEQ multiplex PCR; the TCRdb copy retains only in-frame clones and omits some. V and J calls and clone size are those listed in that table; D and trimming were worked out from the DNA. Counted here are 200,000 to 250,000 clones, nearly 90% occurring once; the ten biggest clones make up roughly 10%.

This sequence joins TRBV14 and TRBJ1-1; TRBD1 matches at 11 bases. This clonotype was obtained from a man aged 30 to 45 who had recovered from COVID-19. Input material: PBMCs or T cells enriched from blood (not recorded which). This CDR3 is CASSQSSGQGAQRTEAFF. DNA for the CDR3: TGTGCCAGCAGCCAAAGTTCAGGACAGGGGGCGCAGAGGACTGAAGCTTTCTTT.